This is a list of T cell receptor beta chains from one sample in a study of T cells in Graves' hyperthyroidism and ophthalmopathy. TCRdb analysed the multiplex PCR reads with MiXCR anew, one entry per CDR3 protein. Of roughly 420,000 distinct CDR3 sequences in the sample, approximately 15% are singletons; the top ten hold less than 6.5%. Sequencing was performed on blood. Source of these receptors: a woman aged 18-29 years with Graves' hyperthyroidism. CDR3s include the opening cysteine and the closing phenylalanine or tryptophan. A D gene is named only where the DNA matches it firmly. A row's size may be missing; if present it is once, few, many or a size class.

D gene | J gene | clone size | V gene | CDR3 protein | CDR3 DNA
NA | TRBJ2-1 | NA | TRBV9 | CASSVGHISRNEQFF | TGTGCCAGCAGCGTAGGCCACATTTCCAGGAATGAGCAGTTCTTC
TRBD2 | TRBJ2-5 | many | TRBV2 | CANSGPGRGWEETQYF | TGTGCCAACTCGGGCCCGGGGAGGGGATGGGAAGAGACCCAGTACTTC
NA | TRBJ1-4 | few | TRBV4-3 | CASSQDPRTEKLFF | TGCGCCAGCAGCCAGGATCCCCGCACTGAAAAACTGTTTTTT
TRBD1 | TRBJ1-5 | many | TRBV12-3/TRBV12-4 | CASSFARTGGGQPQHF | TGTGCCAGCAGTTTTGCCAGGACAGGGGGTGGTCAGCCCCAGCATTTT
NA | TRBJ2-6 | few | TRBV7-8 | CASSLDTGANVLTF | TGTGCCAGCAGCTTAGACACTGGGGCCAACGTCCTGACTTTC
NA | TRBJ2-7 | many | TRBV20-1 | CSALSGTGERASGSSYEQYF | TGCAGTGCTCTTTCCGGGACAGGGGAGAGGGCTAGCGGGAGCTCCTACGAGCAGTACTTC
NA | TRBJ2-3 | many | TRBV20-1 | CSARGPGELITDTQYF | TGCAGTGCTAGAGGACCAGGCGAGCTAATCACAGATACGCAGTATTTT
NA | TRBJ2-2 | NA | TRBV14 | CASSQDLDGTGELFF | TGTGCCAGCAGCCAAGATCTTGACGGCACCGGGGAGCTGTTTTTT
NA | TRBJ1-2 | many | TRBV6-6 | CASSYRGRNYGYTF | TGTGCCAGCAGTTACCGGGGCAGGAACTATGGCTACACCTTC
NA | TRBJ1-2 | many | TRBV6-1 | CASSFWEGGYTF | TGTGCCAGCAGTTTTTGGGAGGGTGGCTACACCTTC
TRBD1 | TRBJ2-5 | many | TRBV12-3/TRBV12-4 | CASSRTGGVQETQYF | TGTGCCAGCAGTCGGACAGGGGGCGTCCAAGAGACCCAGTACTTC
NA | TRBJ1-4 | NA | TRBV6-1 | CASRRGGLTNEKLFF | TGTGCCAGCAGACGGGGGGGGCTCACTAATGAAAAACTGTTTTTT
NA | TRBJ2-1 | many | TRBV3-1 | CASSELDSYNEQFF | TGTGCCAGCAGCGAGTTGGATTCGTACAATGAGCAGTTCTTC
NA | TRBJ1-5 | NA | TRBV5-6 | CASTSRGLGSNQPQHF | TGTGCCAGCACCTCAAGGGGTTTAGGAAGCAATCAGCCCCAGCATTTT
TRBD1 | TRBJ1-2 | few | TRBV5-1 | CASSFGQAIDYGYTF | TGCGCCAGCAGCTTCGGACAGGCTATCGACTATGGCTACACCTTC
TRBD2 | TRBJ2-2 | many | TRBV30 | CAWNPSGSSTGELFF | TGTGCCTGGAACCCCAGCGGGAGTTCTACCGGGGAGCTGTTTTTT
NA | TRBJ2-7 | few | TRBV5-1 | CASSRLGGDEQYF | TGCGCCAGCAGCAGACTAGGGGGCGACGAGCAGTACTTC
NA | TRBJ2-2 | few | TRBV6-1 | CASSPRSGEVHTGELFF | TGTGCCAGCAGTCCTCGATCGGGGGAAGTACACACCGGGGAGCTGTTTTTT
NA | TRBJ1-5 | NA | TRBV3-1 | CASRGVRDSNQPQHF | TGTGCCAGCAGAGGAGTCCGCGATAGCAATCAGCCCCAGCATTTT
TRBD1 | TRBJ2-5 | many | TRBV28 | CASSLRDRKTQYF | TGTGCCAGCAGTTTAAGGGACAGAAAGACCCAGTACTTC
NA | TRBJ1-5 | many | TRBV3-1 | CASSQSGGNQPQHF | TGTGCCAGCAGCCAATCCGGAGGCAATCAGCCCCAGCATTTT
NA | TRBJ2-1 | many | TRBV3-1 | CASSQAIRSNEQFF | TGTGCCAGCAGCCAAGCGATTAGGTCCAATGAGCAGTTCTTC
NA | TRBJ1-5 | many | TRBV20-1 | CSAPRGNQPQHF | TGCAGTGCACCGAGGGGCAATCAGCCCCAGCATTTT
TRBD2 | TRBJ2-1 | NA | TRBV15 | CATSTPLTSEAPYNEQFF | TGTGCCACCAGCACCCCCCTTACTAGCGAAGCCCCTTACAATGAGCAGTTCTTC